This T cell receptor beta chain emerged from a study of T-cell reconstitution after alpha-beta-depleted transplantation in children. Whole-study results and caveats: T cells produced anew were the main source of T-cell counts and diversity one year after transplant. Surviving recipient T cells and thymic progenitors produced the high day-60 TCRbeta diversity seen in some patients. Several hundred rapidly expanded clones from non-depleted graft cells reportedly supplied alpha-beta T cells about two months post-transplant.

This clonotype was counted many times. Its target is not known. As it was prepared, the TCRbeta library received unique molecular identifiers. TCRdb itself ran the PCR reads through MiXCR, one entry per CDR3 protein. The top ten hold 5.5% to 7% of the sample, which has around 100,000 distinct CDR3 sequences, 5% to 6% seen once. The germline CDR1 and CDR2 sequences are SQVTM and ANQGSEA. The CDR3 contains 14 residues. V was pared by 4 bases and J by 0 bases, with 9 bases between. The clonotype comes from a female patient between 2 and 15 years old who had a stem cell transplant for Fanconi anemia, so the T cells may come from the graft donor. This specimen consisted of PBMCs, mostly from graft donor cells, obtained 60 days after TCRalphabeta/CD19-depleted stem cell transplant. The chain employs TRBV29-1 and TRBJ2-2; TRBD1 might be the D (5 bases). The CDR3 loop is CSVVLGPNTGELFF. The CDR3 DNA is TGCAGCGTTGTTCTGGGGCCGAACACCGGGGAGCTGTTTTTT.